This TCR beta chain was found in a study of OX40 agonist ivuxolimab in advanced cancers. As for the study in general: An agonistic human IgG2 monoclonal antibody against OX40 (CD134) was given. Two patients with cutaneous melanoma and one with hepatocellular carcinoma, three in total, showed partial responses.

Patients had blood sampled at baseline and again on cycle 4 day 1 and cycle 7 day 1. Only in-frame clones appear in the TCRdb table, and some are missing; sequencing was by immunoSEQ multiplex PCR. The table lists about 15,000 clones, approximately 80% of them singletons, with 10% to 15% in the top ten. The clonotype comes from an adult with an advanced solid tumor such as melanoma, head and neck, liver or kidney cancer. Here the sequenced sample was CD4+ or CD8+ T cells sorted from blood, taken in a trial of the OX40 agonist ivuxolimab.

The CDR3 bases are TGTGCCAGCAGCGTAGCTCGGAACACTGAAGCTTTCTTT. Its protein product is CASSVARNTEAFF. The gene calls are TRBV9 and TRBJ1-1; D is undetermined. Per the germline V gene, CDR1 is SGDLS and CDR2 is YYNGEE. The CDR3 runs to 13 residues. V lost 0 bases and J lost 1, with 4 bases in between.